Listed here are 15 T cell receptor beta chains from one sample, sequenced in a study of Graves' ophthalmopathy and Graves' hyperthyroidism. Amplification from RNA transcripts yielded the TCR beta CDR3 regions. The workflow started with a first-round RT-PCR run with HTBI primers and then moved on to a second-round multiplex PCR. MiXCR, applied by TCRdb to the multiplex PCR reads, yields one record per CDR3 protein. The repertoire consists of under 800,000 distinct CDR3 sequences, with roughly 20% occurring once and the leading ten covering approximately 7.7%. The sequencing sample was made of peripheral blood. The origin of the receptors is a woman under 30 with stable Graves' hyperthyroidism. Some clones in this sample may be carry-over from other donors' samples.

Concerning this clonotype: A read error may be the cause here, since a much bigger clone is one base away. The genes are TRBV7-2 and TRBJ1-1; D is perhaps TRBD1 (6 bases). Germline CDR1 and CDR2: SGHTA and FQGNSA. The CDR3 has 13 amino acids. DNA of the CDR3: TGTGCCAGCACCCCCAATGGGGGCACTGAAGCTTGCTTT. Its protein is CASTPNGGTEACF.

This clonotype was observed a handful of times. The chain links TRBV2 to TRBJ2-3; unclear D gene. Germline values: CDR1 SNHLY, CDR2 FYNNEI. The CDR3 is made up of 12 amino acids. V was clipped by 4 bases and J by 0 bases, with 2 bases between them. The CDR3 DNA sequence: TGTGCCAGCAGTGTAAGCACAGATACGCAGTATTTT. This translates into CASSVSTDTQYF.

In its sample, this clonotype was seen many times. The chain has TRBV6-1 and TRBJ1-6; no clear D gene. The V gene's germline CDR1 is MNHNS and CDR2 SASEGT. Trimming left V 7 bases short and J 11 bases short, with 9 bases between. This CDR3 is built from 11 residues. The CDR3 here is CASTEAPPLHF. For the CDR3, the DNA is TGTGCCAGCACTGAGGCCCCACCCCTCCACTTT.

This clonotype occurred a few times. V and J are TRBV29-1 and TRBJ2-5; 8 bases align to TRBD2. The CDR3 extends over 14 amino acids. V trimming: 7 bases; J trimming: 4 bases; junction bases outside the gene matches: 11. Germline V CDR1 and CDR2: SQVTM, ANQGSEA. The CDR3 reads CSGKLAVGGETQYF. CDR3 DNA: TGCAGCGGCAAACTAGCGGTGGGGGGAGAGACCCAGTACTTC.

This clonotype was seen ten or more times. The CDR3 here is CASSSRMGASGGAETQYF. The CDR3 DNA reads as TGTGCCAGCAGTTCCCGAATGGGCGCTAGCGGGGGGGCGGAGACCCAGTACTTC. V gene TRBV28 combines with J gene TRBJ2-5, with TRBD2 matching over 12 bases. Germline CDR1 MDHEN, CDR2 SYDVKM. Trimming removed 4 bases from V and 5 bases from J; junction bases left unmatched: 14. This CDR3 region has 18 residues.

This clonotype appeared a few times. The J gene is TRBJ2-7, the V gene TRBV30, with 11 bases lining up with TRBD1. Germline lookup yields CDR1 GTSNPN and CDR2 SVGIG (reference sequence). The V gene end was trimmed by 2 bases and the J gene end by 6 bases; junction bases not matched to a gene: 6. The length of the CDR3 is 14 residues. The CDR3 is CAWSPGQGVGEQYF. The CDR3 DNA reads TGTGCCTGGAGTCCGGGACAGGGGGTGGGCGAGCAGTACTTC.

The chain employs TRBV29-1 and TRBJ1-3; D unclear. Trimming took 0 bases from V and 0 from J, leaving 15 bases between them. CDR3 size: 17 residues. Germline CDR1 is SQVTM and CDR2 is ANQGSEA. CDR3 DNA: TGCAGCGTTGAAGATTGGCCCTCCGGAGTCTCTGGAAACACCATATATTTT. Protein product: CSVEDWPSGVSGNTIYF.

The V gene is TRBV6-1, the J gene TRBJ1-5; tentative D call: TRBD1 (5 bases). Trimming left V 7 bases short and J 0 bases short, with 16 bases between. Per the germline V gene, CDR1 is MNHNS and CDR2 is SASEGT. The CDR3 is made up of 16 amino acids. This CDR3 is CASKNQGLASNQPQHF. CDR3 DNA: TGTGCCAGCAAGAACCAGGGTTTGGCTAGCAATCAGCCCCAGCATTTT.

This clonotype was recorded at least ten times. This chain uses TRBV24-1 with TRBJ1-5, with D unclear. CDR1 and CDR2 (germline): KGHDR, SFDVKD. The CDR3 runs 15 residues. Trimming pared 0 bases from V and 7 bases from J, leaving 12 bases between. This CDR3 reads CATSDLLKAGQPQHF. The CDR3 DNA reads TGTGCCACCAGTGATTTGCTGAAGGCCGGCCAGCCCCAGCATTTT.

This clonotype was observed many times. The V call is TRBV5-1, the J call TRBJ1-3, with D hard to call. The germline V and J ends were trimmed by 1 base and 6 bases, with 14 bases remaining between them. This CDR3 region has 15 residues. Germline assignment: CDR1 SGHRS and CDR2 YFSETQ. The CDR3 reads CASSLSTRPENTIYF. The CDR3 nucleotides read TGCGCCAGCAGCTTGTCCACCCGTCCGGAAAACACCATATATTTT.

V and J are TRBV6-1 and TRBJ2-2; D remains ambiguous. Germline-derived CDR1 and CDR2 are MNHNS and SASEGT. The length of the CDR3 is 15 residues. V lost 7 bases and J lost 0, with 12 bases in between. CDR3 nucleotides: TGTGCCAGCAAGACGCACTATTCGAACACCGGGGAGCTGTTTTTT. This codes for CASKTHYSNTGELFF.

As concerns this clonotype: This may be a read error, as it is one base from a much larger clone. The chain employs TRBV5-1 and TRBJ1-2; D call uncertain. V dropped 4 bases and J dropped 7 bases, with 20 bases sitting between them. CDR1 is SGHRS and CDR2 is YFSETQ in the germline V gene. This CDR3 is 15 amino acids long. In DNA form, the CDR3 reads TGCGCCAGCAGCCCGTACGGAGGCCAAGGCATTGGCTACACCTTC. Its protein is CASSPYGGQGIGYTF.

In its sample, this clonotype was seen many times. V usage is TRBV11-2 and J usage is TRBJ2-7; no definite D call. The ends were cut back, 5 bases at V and 1 base at J, with 18 bases in the middle. The CDR3 has 16 residues. The germline gives CDR1 SGHAT, CDR2 FQNNGV. The CDR3 sequence: CASSPLHRAASYEQYF. As DNA, the CDR3 is TGTGCCAGCAGCCCCTTACATCGGGCGGCATCCTACGAGCAGTACTTC.

This clonotype was seen repeatedly, ten times or more. The gene calls are TRBV6-1 and TRBJ2-7; 9 nucleotides match TRBD2. CDR1 and CDR2 from the germline V gene are MNHNS and SASEGT. Trimming took 6 bases from V and 0 from J; bases not matched to a gene: 9. This CDR3 region has 16 residues. CDR3 in amino acids: CASRGGGAYGSYEQYF. CDR3 nucleotide sequence: TGTGCCAGCAGAGGCGGGGGGGCGTACGGCTCCTACGAGCAGTACTTC.

This clonotype was detected a few times. The chain employs TRBV12-3 or TRBV12-4 and TRBJ1-6; no definite D call. This CDR3 spans 15 amino acids. V lost 3 bases to trimming and J lost 9 bases, with 15 bases between them. As DNA, the CDR3 is TGTGCCAGCAGTTTCCAACAGCTCCCGGGTTCACCCCTCCACTTT. Translating gives CASSFQQLPGSPLHF.